Listed below are T cell receptor beta chains from one sample, sequenced in a study of blood T cells in healthy people across ages. MiXCR was run by TCRdb on the 5' RACE reads, yielding one entry per CDR3 protein. The data show around 520,000 distinct CDR3 sequences, around a quarter seen once. These data were also reused for a study on T cells of mothers and their children.

The sequenced sample consisted of blood. The receptors derive from a boy younger than 10 in good health. Both conserved end residues are part of each CDR3. The D gene is left open where the match is weak. The listing skips clone size in some rows; elsewhere it reads once, few, many or a size class.

abundance: NA; d_gene: NA; j_gene: TRBJ2-1; v_gene: TRBV6-2/TRBV6-3; CDR3nt: TGTGCCACCCCCTGGAATGAGAGCTCCTACAATGAGCAGTTCTTC; CDR3aa: CATPWNESSYNEQFF
abundance: few; d_gene: NA; j_gene: TRBJ2-7; v_gene: TRBV10-3; CDR3nt: TGTGCCATCAGTGAGAATAGCGACACTGGACGGCACTTC; CDR3aa: CAISENSDTGRHF
abundance: NA; d_gene: TRBD2; j_gene: TRBJ2-1; v_gene: TRBV5-5; CDR3nt: TGTGCCAGCAGCGTCGGACTAGCTGTTGAGCAGTTCTTC; CDR3aa: CASSVGLAVEQFF
abundance: NA; d_gene: NA; j_gene: TRBJ2-2; v_gene: TRBV10-3; CDR3nt: TGTGCCTCACGGGACCCCTCCAAACAAACCGGGGAGCTGTTTTTT; CDR3aa: CASRDPSKQTGELFF
abundance: few; d_gene: NA; j_gene: TRBJ2-7; v_gene: TRBV2; CDR3nt: TGTGCCAGCAGTGAAAACCCCATAACCTACGAGCAGTACTTC; CDR3aa: CASSENPITYEQYF
abundance: NA; d_gene: TRBD1; j_gene: TRBJ1-6; v_gene: TRBV6-1; CDR3nt: TGTGCCAGTACGGACAGGCCGTCCGGAAATTCACCCCTCCACTTT; CDR3aa: CASTDRPSGNSPLHF
abundance: few; d_gene: TRBD2; j_gene: TRBJ2-1; v_gene: TRBV5-1; CDR3nt: TGCGCCAGCAGCCGCGGGGGGGATAACAATGAGCAGTTCTTC; CDR3aa: CASSRGGDNNEQFF
abundance: NA; d_gene: NA; j_gene: TRBJ1-6; v_gene: TRBV5-1; CDR3nt: TGCGCCAGCAGCTTGGCTCAGGGATCCTATAATTCACCCCTCCACTTT; CDR3aa: CASSLAQGSYNSPLHF
abundance: NA; d_gene: TRBD2; j_gene: TRBJ2-1; v_gene: TRBV9; CDR3nt: TGTGCCAGCAGCGTAGTCCCTAGCGGGAATAATGAGCAGTTCTTC; CDR3aa: CASSVVPSGNNEQFF
abundance: NA; d_gene: NA; j_gene: TRBJ1-2; v_gene: TRBV5-1; CDR3nt: TGCGCCAGCAGCTTGGCTCCAGGGAGAGAATATGGCTACACCTTC; CDR3aa: CASSLAPGREYGYTF
abundance: few; d_gene: NA; j_gene: TRBJ2-5; v_gene: TRBV15; CDR3nt: TGTGCCACCAGCAGAGATTCCGCCGGGGAGACCCAGTACTTC; CDR3aa: CATSRDSAGETQYF
abundance: NA; d_gene: NA; j_gene: TRBJ2-7; v_gene: TRBV3-1; CDR3nt: TGTGCCAGCAGCCAAAGGGTCGGGATCTCCTACGGGCAGTACTTC; CDR3aa: CASSQRVGISYGQYF
abundance: few; d_gene: TRBD1; j_gene: TRBJ2-1; v_gene: TRBV6-4; CDR3nt: TGTGCCAGCAGTGACAGGGGGCGTGATGAGCAGTTCTTC; CDR3aa: CASSDRGRDEQFF
abundance: NA; d_gene: TRBD2; j_gene: TRBJ2-7; v_gene: TRBV27; CDR3nt: TGTGCCAGCAGTTTATCGGGGACTAGAGCCTTCCATTACGAGCAGTACTTC; CDR3aa: CASSLSGTRAFHYEQYF
abundance: once; d_gene: NA; j_gene: TRBJ1-2; v_gene: TRBV7-9; CDR3nt: TGTGCCAGCAGCTCCATCTCACAGGGATATGGCTACACCTTC; CDR3aa: CASSSISQGYGYTF
abundance: NA; d_gene: NA; j_gene: TRBJ2-7; v_gene: TRBV12-3/TRBV12-4; CDR3nt: TGTGCCAGCAGTTTGGGGCAGGGAACCGCCGAGCAGTACTTC; CDR3aa: CASSLGQGTAEQYF
abundance: once; d_gene: NA; j_gene: TRBJ1-2; v_gene: TRBV30; CDR3nt: TGTGCAACAGACAATCCGGGACTGCGTACTAGGGGCTACACCTTC; CDR3aa: CATDNPGLRTRGYTF
abundance: NA; d_gene: NA; j_gene: TRBJ2-5; v_gene: TRBV5-1; CDR3nt: TGCGCCAGCGCGGGGACGTCGGGACAAGAGACCCAGTACTTC; CDR3aa: CASAGTSGQETQYF
abundance: NA; d_gene: TRBD1; j_gene: TRBJ2-1; v_gene: TRBV4-1; CDR3nt: TGCGCCAGCAGCCAGGCAGGGGGCGAATACAATGAGCAGTTCTTC; CDR3aa: CASSQAGGEYNEQFF
abundance: NA; d_gene: NA; j_gene: TRBJ1-3; v_gene: TRBV10-3; CDR3nt: TGTGCCATCAGTGACGGCAAGGGAAACACCATATATTTT; CDR3aa: CAISDGKGNTIYF
abundance: NA; d_gene: NA; j_gene: TRBJ2-7; v_gene: TRBV7-9; CDR3nt: TGTGCCCAGGGACCGCGCGTCTACGAGCAGTACTTC; CDR3aa: CAQGPRVYEQYF
abundance: few; d_gene: NA; j_gene: TRBJ2-7; v_gene: TRBV5-1; CDR3nt: TGCGCCAGCAGCTTGACGACAGGAGCCTCCTACGAGCAGTACTTC; CDR3aa: CASSLTTGASYEQYF
abundance: NA; d_gene: NA; j_gene: TRBJ2-5; v_gene: TRBV3-1; CDR3nt: TGTGCCAGCAGCCACACAGGGAACCAAGAGACCCAGTACTTC; CDR3aa: CASSHTGNQETQYF
abundance: few; d_gene: TRBD2; j_gene: TRBJ2-5; v_gene: TRBV7-2; CDR3nt: TGTGCCAGCAGCCAGGGACTAGCGGGGGGGATCCAAGAGACCCAGTACTTC; CDR3aa: CASSQGLAGGIQETQYF
abundance: few; d_gene: TRBD1; j_gene: TRBJ2-6; v_gene: TRBV2; CDR3nt: TGTGCCAGCGAACGGGACAGGGAATCTGGGGCCAACGTCCTGACTTTC; CDR3aa: CASERDRESGANVLTF
abundance: few; d_gene: TRBD2; j_gene: TRBJ2-1; v_gene: TRBV27; CDR3nt: TGTGCCAGCTCGACCTTTGGGGGGAGGGCGGCCAATGAGCAGTTCTTC; CDR3aa: CASSTFGGRAANEQFF
abundance: few; d_gene: NA; j_gene: TRBJ2-1; v_gene: TRBV9; CDR3nt: TGTGCCAGCAGCGTAGTGGGGGGTGAGCAGTTCTTC; CDR3aa: CASSVVGGEQFF
abundance: NA; d_gene: NA; j_gene: TRBJ2-5; v_gene: TRBV7-2; CDR3nt: TGTGCCAGCAGCTACAAGTTGGGAGCCCAAGAGACCCAGTACTTC; CDR3aa: CASSYKLGAQETQYF
abundance: few; d_gene: TRBD2; j_gene: TRBJ2-1; v_gene: TRBV5-1; CDR3nt: TGCGCCAGCAGCACACTGACTAGCGGGGCTTACAATGAGCAGTTCTTC; CDR3aa: CASSTLTSGAYNEQFF
abundance: NA; d_gene: NA; j_gene: TRBJ1-1; v_gene: TRBV11-2; CDR3nt: TGTGCCAGCAGCTCTACAGGGCTTACCTCTGAAGCTTTCTTT; CDR3aa: CASSSTGLTSEAFF
abundance: few; d_gene: TRBD1; j_gene: TRBJ2-7; v_gene: TRBV30; CDR3nt: TGTGCCTGGAGTCCAGGACAGGGAAGAGTGCAGTACTTC; CDR3aa: CAWSPGQGRVQYF
abundance: few; d_gene: NA; j_gene: TRBJ2-7; v_gene: TRBV6-6; CDR3nt: TGTGCCAGCGGCGAGCGGGTCGACTACGAGCAGTACTTC; CDR3aa: CASGERVDYEQYF
abundance: NA; d_gene: TRBD2; j_gene: TRBJ2-1; v_gene: TRBV6-6; CDR3nt: TGTGCCAGCAGTCATCAGCGGGACGGGGGCAATGAGCAGTTCTTC; CDR3aa: CASSHQRDGGNEQFF
abundance: few; d_gene: NA; j_gene: TRBJ1-2; v_gene: TRBV29-1; CDR3nt: TGCAGCGCTGGGGAAACGGCTAACTATGGCTACACCTTC; CDR3aa: CSAGETANYGYTF
abundance: NA; d_gene: NA; j_gene: TRBJ2-5; v_gene: TRBV20-1; CDR3nt: TGCACCGCGCTGGAAGATCAAGAGACCCAGTACTTC; CDR3aa: CTALEDQETQYF
abundance: NA; d_gene: NA; j_gene: TRBJ1-3; v_gene: TRBV19; CDR3nt: TGTGCCAGTAGGGACTGGAGCTCTGGAAACACCATATATTTT; CDR3aa: CASRDWSSGNTIYF
abundance: few; d_gene: NA; j_gene: TRBJ2-1; v_gene: TRBV15; CDR3nt: TGTGCCACCAGCAGAGATTTCGCGGGGCTTGGGGGTGAGCAGTTCTTC; CDR3aa: CATSRDFAGLGGEQFF
abundance: NA; d_gene: NA; j_gene: TRBJ1-1; v_gene: TRBV5-1; CDR3nt: TGCGCCAGCAGCCCCCGTTCAGGGGACGCTTTCTTT; CDR3aa: CASSPRSGDAFF
abundance: few; d_gene: TRBD2; j_gene: TRBJ2-1; v_gene: TRBV20-1; CDR3nt: TGCAGTGCTAGGGGGGTGACTAGCGCTAAGCAGTTCTTC; CDR3aa: CSARGVTSAKQFF
abundance: NA; d_gene: NA; j_gene: TRBJ1-3; v_gene: TRBV7-2; CDR3nt: TGTGCCAGCAGCTACTGGGGCGAACTACCCGGAAACACCATATATTTT; CDR3aa: CASSYWGELPGNTIYF
abundance: few; d_gene: NA; j_gene: TRBJ2-4; v_gene: TRBV10-3; CDR3nt: TGTGCCATCAGTGAGTCTGAGACGGGGGTACTAGCCAAAAACATTCAGTACTTC; CDR3aa: CAISESETGVLAKNIQYF
abundance: NA; d_gene: NA; j_gene: TRBJ1-3; v_gene: TRBV25-1; CDR3nt: TGTGCCGCCCTCGGGGAAGTTCTGGTTGGAAACACCATATATTTT; CDR3aa: CAALGEVLVGNTIYF
abundance: NA; d_gene: TRBD1; j_gene: TRBJ1-1; v_gene: TRBV10-3; CDR3nt: TGTGCCATCAGTGGTCAGGCGTTTCCCAAACGACAGGGAAGGAGGGAAGCTTTCTTT; CDR3aa: CAISGQAFPKRQGRREAFF
abundance: NA; d_gene: NA; j_gene: TRBJ2-7; v_gene: TRBV19; CDR3nt: TGTGCCAGTAGTACCCCTGGCAGCGAGCAGTACTTC; CDR3aa: CASSTPGSEQYF
abundance: few; d_gene: NA; j_gene: TRBJ2-4; v_gene: TRBV27; CDR3nt: TGTGCCAGCAGTTTAACCGGGGTACAAAACATTCAGTACTTC; CDR3aa: CASSLTGVQNIQYF
abundance: few; d_gene: TRBD2; j_gene: TRBJ2-7; v_gene: TRBV7-3; CDR3nt: TGTGCCAGCAGCCCAGACGGGGGGTCTGACGAGCAGTACTTC; CDR3aa: CASSPDGGSDEQYF
abundance: few; d_gene: NA; j_gene: TRBJ1-4; v_gene: TRBV12-3/TRBV12-4; CDR3nt: TGTGCCAGCAGTCCCTCCAGTGAAAAACTGTTTTTT; CDR3aa: CASSPSSEKLFF
abundance: NA; d_gene: NA; j_gene: TRBJ2-3; v_gene: TRBV6-2/TRBV6-3; CDR3nt: TGTGCCAGCAAGCAGTGGTCTGGAGTTAGCACAGATACGCAGTATTTT; CDR3aa: CASKQWSGVSTDTQYF
abundance: few; d_gene: NA; j_gene: TRBJ2-5; v_gene: TRBV7-9; CDR3nt: TGTGCCAGCAGCTTAATCGGAAACCAAGAGACCCAGTACTTC; CDR3aa: CASSLIGNQETQYF
abundance: NA; d_gene: NA; j_gene: TRBJ2-2; v_gene: TRBV25-1; CDR3nt: TGTGCCAGCAGTCGGGCATATTCCTCCGGGGAGCTGTTTTTT; CDR3aa: CASSRAYSSGELFF
abundance: NA; d_gene: TRBD2; j_gene: TRBJ2-2; v_gene: TRBV5-1; CDR3nt: TGCGCCAGCAGCTGGACTAGCGGGAACACCGGGGAGCTGTTTTTT; CDR3aa: CASSWTSGNTGELFF
abundance: NA; d_gene: TRBD1; j_gene: TRBJ1-5; v_gene: TRBV7-2; CDR3nt: TGTGCCAGCAGCCGCCAAGGGACAGATAGCAATCAGCCCCAGCATTTT; CDR3aa: CASSRQGTDSNQPQHF
abundance: NA; d_gene: TRBD1; j_gene: TRBJ2-5; v_gene: TRBV5-1; CDR3nt: TGCGCCGGCAGCTTGATGACAGGGCCTGAGACCCAGTACTTC; CDR3aa: CAGSLMTGPETQYF
abundance: many; d_gene: TRBD2; j_gene: TRBJ2-5; v_gene: TRBV12-3/TRBV12-4; CDR3nt: TGTGCCAGCAGTCCTCCAGCGGGAGAGGGGCAAGAGACCCAGTACTTC; CDR3aa: CASSPPAGEGQETQYF